One and the same sample provided the 10 T cell receptor beta chains below, sequenced in a study of blood T cells in healthy people across ages. A second PCR of 7 to 11 cycles used a sample-barcoded 5' primer and a J-beta primer mix. TCRdb used MiXCR to reprocess the 5' RACE reads, holding one entry per CDR3 protein. The data show 700,000 to 850,000 distinct CDR3 sequences, roughly 53% seen once. The sequenced sample consisted of blood. The origin of the receptors is a man older than 75 in good health.

CDR3 in amino acids: CSVEGGAKNIQYF. The DNA for the CDR3 is TGCAGCGTTGAGGGGGGAGCCAAAAACATTCAGTACTTC. The V and J genes are TRBV29-1 and TRBJ2-4, with D possibly TRBD2 on 6 matching bases. The length of the CDR3 is 13 residues. Trimming shortened V by 3 bases and J by 0 bases, and 6 bases separated the two germline ends. Germline assignment: CDR1 SQVTM and CDR2 ANQGSEA.

The rearrangement uses TRBV20-1 and TRBJ1-1; the match to TRBD1 covers 8 bases. The J segment lost 4 bases and the V segment lost 6 bases, leaving 10 bases of the junction unmatched. Germline V gene sequence: CDR1 DFQATT, CDR2 SNEGSKA (reference sequence). CDR3 size: 14 residues. CDR3 protein: CSARSGGAGTEAFF. The CDR3 DNA is TGCAGTGCGAGATCAGGGGGCGCGGGCACTGAAGCTTTCTTT.

This clonotype has a handful of counts. The J gene is TRBJ2-7, the V gene TRBV4-1; a weak D match, TRBD1 (6 bases). The germline CDR1 and CDR2 sequences are MGHRA and YSYEKL. The CDR3 is 15 amino acids. Trimming took 6 bases from V and 3 from J, leaving 18 bases between them. The CDR3 spells CASSRGQTNVYEQYF. CDR3 coding DNA: TGCGCCAGCAGTAGAGGACAGACAAACGTCTACGAGCAGTACTTC.

The V gene is TRBV29-1, the J gene TRBJ2-7, with a tentative D call TRBD1 (5 bases). Germline loops: CDR1 SQVTM, CDR2 ANQGSEA. This CDR3 comprises 13 residues. With 4 bases removed from V and 7 bases from J, the gap between germline ends came to 17 bases. The CDR3: CSVAALGVGEQYF. The CDR3 DNA reads TGCAGCGTTGCAGCGCTAGGGGTTGGGGAGCAGTACTTC.

V and J are TRBV27 and TRBJ2-4; the match to TRBD1 covers 9 bases. V was pared by 10 bases and J by 0 bases, with 10 bases of the junction left unmatched. Germline V gene lookup returns CDR1 MNHEY and CDR2 SMNVEV (reference sequence). CDR3 length: 16 residues. The CDR3 DNA reads TGTGCCACCTCTCGGGACAGGGCCTTAGCCAAAAACATTCAGTACTTC. It yields the protein CATSRDRALAKNIQYF.

The V gene is TRBV3-1, the J gene TRBJ2-7, with 9 bases fitting TRBD2. This CDR3 spans 13 amino acids. J was trimmed by 6 bases and V by 7 bases; bases with no gene match: 7. Germline V CDR1 and CDR2: LGHDT, YNNKEL (reference sequence). Here the CDR3 DNA reads TGTGCCAGCACCGTAGCGGGAGCACGCGAGCAGTACTTC. Translation: CASTVAGAREQYF.

In its sample, this clonotype was seen a few times. The CDR3 region has the DNA TGTGCCAGCAGCGTCCAGTTGAACACTGAAGCTTTCTTT. It specifies CASSVQLNTEAFF. The J gene is TRBJ1-1, the V gene TRBV9; D not resolved. The germline V and J ends were trimmed by 2 bases and 0 bases, with 5 bases remaining between them. CDR1 and CDR2 from the germline V gene are SGDLS and YYNGEE. The CDR3 totals 13 residues.

The chain joins TRBV24-1 to TRBJ2-2, with 7 positions matching TRBD1. The CDR3 spans 16 residues. V gave up 2 bases and J gave up 1 base; unmatched junction bases: 3. The germline V gene encodes CDR1 KGHDR and CDR2 SFDVKD. CDR3 sequence (DNA): TGTGCCACCAGTGATTCCGGGACAGAGAACACCGGGGAGCTGTTTTTT. Encoded protein: CATSDSGTENTGELFF.

The chain employs TRBV20-1 and TRBJ2-1, with no clear D. Germline V gives CDR1 DFQATT, CDR2 SNEGSKA (reference sequence). The length of the CDR3 is 12 residues. The ends were cut back, 6 bases at V and 7 bases at J, with 13 bases in the middle. The CDR3 nucleotides read TGCAGTGCCCGAGCCACCCTGAATGAGCAGTTCTTC. This encodes CSARATLNEQFF.

The chain carries TRBV2 and TRBJ2-4; 11 bases are a match to TRBD1. The tail of the sequence fits TRBJ2-7 better, so the J call may be wrong. CDR3 length equals 14 residues. Germline V gene sequence: CDR1 SNHLY, CDR2 FYNNEI. CDR3 sequence: CASKGTGGIYEQYF. The CDR3 region has the DNA TGTGCCAGCAAGGGGACAGGGGGGATATACGAGCAGTACTTC.